Listed below are T cell receptor beta chains from one sample, sequenced in a study of control samples from healthy donors and cancer patients. Method: immunoSEQ multiplex PCR; TCRdb's copy keeps in-frame clones and lacks some. The sample records 75,000 to 90,000 clones, about nine tenths being singletons. The sample consisted of blood. Source of these receptors: a man aged 50-60 years in good health. Each CDR3 is given with its conserved first and last residue. A D gene is named only where the DNA matches it firmly. Some rows have no size entry. The others give once, few or many, or a class for an expanded clone.

J,size,D,V,DNA,CDR3
TRBJ1-3,NA,NA,TRBV6-5,TGTGCCAGCAGTTTAGGCCACTCTGGAAACACCATATATTTT,CASSLGHSGNTIYF
TRBJ2-7,NA,TRBD2,TRBV4-1,TGCGCCAGCAGCTCGCCTCGGGAGGGGATCGACTACGAGCAGTACTTC,CASSSPREGIDYEQYF
TRBJ1-4,once,NA,TRBV12-1,TGTGCCAGCAGCTTGGGGGGTAATGGGTGTCAAAAACTGTTTTTT,CASSLGGNGCQKLFF
TRBJ1-6,NA,NA,TRBV7-2,TGTGCCAGCAGCACCACGGGAACCCAAAATTCACCCCTCCACTTT,CASSTTGTQNSPLHF
TRBJ1-2,NA,TRBD1,TRBV19,TGTGCCAGCGCTACAGGGGGTAGGGGCTACACCTTC,CASATGGRGYTF
TRBJ2-2,NA,NA,TRBV19,TGTGCCAGTAGTATGACGGGGGGCTTTTACACCGGGGAGCTGTTTTTT,CASSMTGGFYTGELFF
TRBJ2-3,once,TRBD1,TRBV5-1,TGCGCCAGCAGTCCTTCCGGGACAGGGGGCACAGATACGCAGTATTTT,CASSPSGTGGTDTQYF
TRBJ1-4,once,TRBD1,TRBV29-1,TGCAGCGTTAGGACAGGGACTAATGAAAAACTGTTTTTT,CSVRTGTNEKLFF
TRBJ1-5,few,NA,TRBV7-2,TGTGCCAGCAGCTACACCCCTGGGTCCGATCAGCCCCAGCATTTT,CASSYTPGSDQPQHF
TRBJ1-4,NA,NA,TRBV13,TGTGCCAGCCTAGACAGCGATAATGAAAAACTGTTTTTT,CASLDSDNEKLFF
TRBJ1-5,NA,TRBD1,TRBV27,TGTGCCAGCAGGCAGGGGGCCCAGCCCCAGCATTTT,CASRQGAQPQHF
TRBJ2-1,NA,TRBD2,TRBV5-4,TGTGCCAGCAGCGGCCTAGCGGGGGGGCCATTGGGTTCAAATGAGCAGTTCTTC,CASSGLAGGPLGSNEQFF
TRBJ1-4,NA,NA,TRBV10-3,TGTGCCATCAGCCCATGGGGGCAAAATGAAAAACTGTTTTTT,CAISPWGQNEKLFF
TRBJ2-3,NA,TRBD2,TRBV5-4,TGTGCCAGCAGCACCCGACTAGCGGGGGGCACCACAGATACGCAGTATTTT,CASSTRLAGGTTDTQYF
TRBJ2-3,NA,NA,TRBV10-2,TGCGCCAGCAGGGATGGACGGAGAACGAGAGATACGCAGTATTTT,CASRDGRRTRDTQYF
TRBJ1-1,NA,TRBD1,TRBV2,TGTGCCAGCTCGGACAGGGTGAACACTGAAGCTTTCTTT,CASSDRVNTEAFF
TRBJ2-2,NA,NA,TRBV7-8,TGTGCCAGCAGCCCCCCCGGGTCGCGTTACACCGGGGAGCTGTTTTTT,CASSPPGSRYTGELFF
TRBJ2-3,NA,TRBD2,TRBV30,TGTGCCTGGAGTACTAGCGGGGGGACAACATTATCCACAGATACGCAGTATTTT,CAWSTSGGTTLSTDTQYF
TRBJ1-1,NA,TRBD1,TRBV6-2/TRBV6-3,TGTGCCAGCAGTTACTCGGACAGGCCACCCGGGGCTTTCTTT,CASSYSDRPPGAFF
TRBJ1-2,NA,NA,TRBV9,TGTGCCAGCAGCGTAGGGACAGCCCTAAAAGGCTACACCTTC,CASSVGTALKGYTF
TRBJ2-7,once,NA,TRBV4-1,TGCGCCAGCAGCCAAGGTTTTACGGCATCCTACGAGCAGTACTTC,CASSQGFTASYEQYF
TRBJ2-1,NA,TRBD2,TRBV19,TGTGCCAGTAGTATAGAGACTAGCGGGAGGACATACAATGAGCAGTTCTTC,CASSIETSGRTYNEQFF
TRBJ1-6,NA,NA,TRBV11-2,TGTGCCAGCAGCTTAGTCTCCATCAACTCCTATAATTCACCCCTCCACTTT,CASSLVSINSYNSPLHF
TRBJ1-1,NA,NA,TRBV12-3/TRBV12-4,TGTGCCAGCAGTCCCGGCGGGGAGTATGAAGCTTTCTTT,CASSPGGEYEAFF
TRBJ2-2,NA,NA,TRBV15,TGTGCCACCAGCAGAGACGCCCGACCCCAAAGACAGAATCTCGGGGAGCTGTTTTTT,CATSRDARPQRQNLGELFF
TRBJ1-1,few,TRBD1,TRBV30,TGTGCCTGGAGTCCTAGGGACAGGCCCGAAGCTGAAGCTTTCTTT,CAWSPRDRPEAEAFF
TRBJ1-4,NA,TRBD1,TRBV30,TGTGCCTGGAGTACTCGACAGGGGTCTAATGAAAAACTGTTTTTT,CAWSTRQGSNEKLFF
TRBJ1-4,NA,NA,TRBV5-4,TGTGCCAGCAGCTTCGGACTGATTAATGAAAAACTGTTTTTT,CASSFGLINEKLFF
TRBJ2-7,NA,NA,TRBV6-2/TRBV6-3,TGTGCCAGCAGTTCCACTAGGACAGCCTCCTACGAGCAGTACTTC,CASSSTRTASYEQYF
TRBJ1-4,NA,TRBD1,TRBV30,TGTGCCTGGAGCTTAGGACAGGTCGAAAAACTGTTTTTT,CAWSLGQVEKLFF
TRBJ2-4,NA,NA,TRBV10-2,TGCGCCAGCAGTGAAATAGGGCCAATTCAGTACTTC,CASSEIGPIQYF
TRBJ2-1,NA,NA,TRBV6-5,TGTGCCAGCAGAAAACAGCACTCCTACAATGAGCAGTTCTTC,CASRKQHSYNEQFF
TRBJ1-1,NA,NA,TRBV19,TGTGCCAGTGGTCTCGGAGGGGGGCTCCCCGAAGCTTTCTTT,CASGLGGGLPEAFF
TRBJ1-5,NA,TRBD1,TRBV19,TGTGCCAGTACTATCAGGGGGTCGGGCAATCAGCCCCAGCATTTT,CASTIRGSGNQPQHF
TRBJ1-1,NA,NA,TRBV27,TGTGCCAGCTTTGGCAGCTGGGGAGTAGCTTTCTTT,CASFGSWGVAFF
TRBJ2-5,NA,NA,TRBV20-1,TGCAGTGTTGACAGGCCAGAGACCCAGTACTTC,CSVDRPETQYF
TRBJ1-6,NA,NA,TRBV6-4,TGTGCCAGCAGTGTGGGACCGGACGGTTCACCCCTCCACTTT,CASSVGPDGSPLHF